The 21 T cell receptor beta chains given below trace back to one sample, sequenced in a study of T cell responses to AZD1222 COVID-19 vaccine. The table came from immunoSEQ multiplex PCR; TCRdb's copy has only in-frame clones and leaves some out. The table shows about 79,000 clones, with about four fifths occurring only once. This sample comprised peripheral blood, obtained 28 days after the second AZD1222 dose. The receptors come from an adult who received the AZD1222 COVID-19 vaccine.

V usage is TRBV5-1 and J usage is TRBJ1-2; unclear D gene. Trimming removed 0 bases at V and 7 bases at J, with 4 bases between. Germline-derived CDR1 and CDR2 are SGHRS and YFSETQ. CDR3 size: 11 residues. This chain's CDR3 is CASSLEGGYTF. The CDR3 nucleotides are TGCGCCAGCAGCTTGGAAGGTGGCTACACCTTC. The variable domain in full, completed from reference TRBV5-1 and TRBJ1-2, reads KAGVTQTPRYLIKTRGQQVTLSCSPISGHRSVSWYQQTPGQGLQFLFEYFSETQRNKGNFPGRFSGRQFSNSRSEMNVSTLELGDSALYLCASSLEGGYTFGSGTRLTVV.

This clone was found once. V is TRBV4-3 and J is TRBJ2-3, with TRBD2 as a possible D gene (6 bases). Between the trimmed V and J ends, which lost 3 bases and 4 bases, there was a span of 11 bases. The length of the CDR3 is 14 residues. The germline V gene has CDR1 LGHNA and CDR2 YSLEER. CDR3 loop: CASSQTSPADTQYF. CDR3 in DNA: TGCGCCAGCAGCCAGACTAGTCCGGCAGATACGCAGTATTTT.

The gene calls are TRBV7-8 and TRBJ1-2; 9 nucleotides align to TRBD1. Per germline, CDR1 SGHVS and CDR2 FQNEAQ. CDR3 size: 16 residues. Unmatched junction bases numbered 10, after V lost 4 bases and J lost 4 bases. The CDR3 DNA sequence: TGTGCCAGCAGCTCCAACCCACAGGGGGCGGGCTATGGCTACACCTTC. It encodes CASSSNPQGAGYGYTF.

This chain links TRBV28 with TRBJ2-3; D gene unclear. V shed 3 bases and J shed 0 bases, with 7 bases lying between them. This CDR3 contains 14 residues. Germline lookup yields CDR1 MDHEN and CDR2 SYDVKM. The CDR3 reads CASSLAPSTDTQYF. The CDR3 bases are TGTGCCAGCAGTTTGGCCCCAAGCACAGATACGCAGTATTTT.

This chain links TRBV7-6 with TRBJ2-1; tentative D call: TRBD2 (6 bases). V was cut by 1 base and J by 7 bases, with 23 bases left in between. CDR1 is SGHVS and CDR2 is FNYEAQ in the germline V gene. The CDR3 sequence is 18 residues long. The CDR3 region has the DNA TGTGCCAGCAGCTTAGTCACACTGGAGGGCCTAGCGAGTAATGAGCAGTTCTTC. This translates into CASSLVTLEGLASNEQFF.

CDR3 DNA: TGTGCCAGCAGCTTATTGGGCGGATGGGGGCAAGAGACCCAGTACTTC. Protein: CASSLLGGWGQETQYF. J is TRBJ2-5 and V is TRBV7-3; D tentatively fits TRBD1 or TRBD2 (5 bases each). This CDR3 contains 16 residues. Between the trimmed V and J ends, which lost 2 bases and 2 bases, there was a span of 15 bases. Germline V gene lookup returns CDR1 SGHTA and CDR2 FQGTGA.

The rearrangement uses TRBV29-1 and TRBJ2-2; 7 bases are a match to TRBD2. The germline CDR1 and CDR2 sequences are SQVTM and ANQGSEA. Trimming at V came to 5 bases and at J to 6 bases, leaving 9 bases not matched to a gene. CDR3 length: 14 residues. DNA for the CDR3: TGCAGCGTTAGCGTGGGAGGGGTCGCCGGGGAGCTGTTTTTT. Its translation: CSVSVGGVAGELFF.

A few counts support this clone. J is TRBJ2-2 and V is TRBV7-8, with a weak D call TRBD2 (6 bases). V was trimmed by 0 bases and J by 3 bases, leaving 8 bases between them. Germline-derived CDR1 and CDR2 are SGHVS and FQNEAQ. The CDR3 runs to 15 residues. The CDR3 protein is CASSLAGGYTGELFF. For the CDR3, the DNA is TGTGCCAGCAGCTTAGCGGGAGGATACACCGGGGAGCTGTTTTTT.

This chain uses TRBV24-1 with TRBJ2-1, with D possibly being TRBD1 or TRBD2 (5 bases each). Deletions cut 2 bases from V and 9 bases from J, with 19 bases between. CDR1 and CDR2 from the germline V gene are KGHDR and SFDVKD. The CDR3 is made up of 16 amino acids. The CDR3 region is CATSDSRVGTVGEQFF. CDR3 DNA sequence: TGTGCCACCAGTGATTCGAGGGTCGGGACCGTCGGTGAGCAGTTCTTC.

The chain recombines TRBV29-1 with TRBJ2-1; D is perhaps TRBD1 (5 bases). Germline V lookup: CDR1 SQVTM, CDR2 ANQGSEA. With 4 bases removed from V and 8 bases from J, the gap between germline ends came to 12 bases. The CDR3 has 12 amino acids. The CDR3 DNA is TGCAGCGTTGTCCCCACAGGTCATGAGCAGTTCTTC. This translates into CSVVPTGHEQFF.

The V call is TRBV19, the J call TRBJ2-1, with 11 positions matching TRBD2. The V gene's germline CDR1 is LNHDA and CDR2 SQIVND (reference sequence). Trimming cost V 2 bases and J 7 bases; bases outside gene matches: 4. The CDR3 length is 15 residues. The CDR3 coding sequence is TGTGCCAGTAGTATAAATGGACTAGCGGGTAATGAGCAGTTCTTC. This translates into CASSINGLAGNEQFF.

The chain uses TRBV11-3 and TRBJ2-1; D assignment may be TRBD1 or TRBD2 (5 bases each). Trimming took 2 bases from V and 3 from J, leaving 14 bases between them. The CDR3 runs to 16 residues. CDR1 is SGHNT and CDR2 is YENEEA in the germline V gene. CDR3 DNA: TGTGCCAGCAGCTTAAGATCGGGACCGGGCTACAATGAGCAGTTCTTC. This gives the protein CASSLRSGPGYNEQFF.

The chain recombines TRBV19 with TRBJ1-2; D remains unclear. Germline CDR1 and CDR2: LNHDA and SQIVND (reference sequence). V was shortened by 3 bases and J by 2 bases, with 13 bases between the two germline ends. The CDR3 length is 15 residues. CDR3 bases: TGTGCCAGTAGTATTCGGGGAGCTTCCAACTATGGCTACACCTTC. Its protein product is CASSIRGASNYGYTF.

The V and J genes are TRBV2 and TRBJ1-2, with TRBD1 identical over 7 bases. Germline assignment: CDR1 SNHLY and CDR2 FYNNEI. V lost 6 bases to trimming and J lost 3 bases; unmatched junction nucleotides: 4. The CDR3 has 13 amino acids. CDR3 sequence (DNA): TGTGCCAGCAGCCCTGACAGGGACTATGGCTACACCTTC. The encoded protein is CASSPDRDYGYTF.

V usage is TRBV5-4 and J usage is TRBJ1-6; maybe TRBD1 (6 bases). With 1 base removed from V and 7 bases from J, the gap between germline ends came to 12 bases. This CDR3 is 15 amino acids long. Germline loops: CDR1 SGHNT, CDR2 YYREEE (reference sequence). The CDR3 spells CASSLSTGPNSPLHF. The CDR3 DNA sequence: TGTGCCAGCAGCTTGTCGACAGGCCCAAATTCACCCCTCCACTTT.

The chain couples TRBV10-3 to TRBJ1-2; D might be TRBD1 (6 bases). Per germline, CDR1 ENHRY and CDR2 SYGVKD. The CDR3 has 13 amino acids. The ends were cut back, 11 bases at V and 3 bases at J, with 16 bases in the middle. The chain's CDR3 is CAVGGVLDYGYTF. CDR3 coding DNA: TGTGCCGTAGGGGGGGTGCTGGACTATGGCTACACCTTC.

This clone came up a few times. The genes are TRBV28 and TRBJ2-7; 8 positions match TRBD1. The germline V gene encodes CDR1 MDHEN and CDR2 SYDVKM. The CDR3 totals 17 residues. After removal of 2 bases from V and 0 bases from J, the junction contained 9 bases not matched to a gene. The DNA for the CDR3 is TGTGCCAGCAGTTTAGACAGGGGCGCGGAGAGCTCCTACGAGCAGTACTTC. This codes for CASSLDRGAESSYEQYF. The whole variable domain, remainder taken from reference TRBV28 and TRBJ2-7, is DVKVTQSSRYLVKRTGEKVFLECVQDMDHENMFWYRQDPGLGLRLIYFSYDVKMKEKGDIPEGYSVSREKKERFSLILESASTNQTSMYLCASSLDRGAESSYEQYFGPGTRLTVT.

The genes are TRBV5-1 and TRBJ1-3; tentative D call: TRBD1 (6 bases). There are 16 residues in the CDR3. Germline assignment: CDR1 SGHRS and CDR2 YFSETQ. Trimming shortened V by 2 bases and J by 0 bases, and 12 bases separated the two germline ends. Written as DNA, the CDR3 is TGCGCCAGCAGCTTTCAGGGGCCAGACTCTGGAAACACCATATATTTT. As protein: CASSFQGPDSGNTIYF.

The CDR3 coding sequence is TGTGCCAGCAGCCAGGCCGGGATCACGAACACCGGGGAGCTGTTTTTT. Residues: CASSQAGITNTGELFF. The V and J genes are TRBV3-1 (or the pseudogene TRBV3-2) and TRBJ2-2, with D possibly being TRBD2 (5 bases). Trimming cost V 3 bases and J 0 bases, with 11 bases left between them. Germline V gives CDR1 LGHDT, CDR2 YNNKEL (reference sequence). The CDR3 runs 16 residues.

The V and J genes are TRBV7-2 and TRBJ1-2, with 7 bases that match TRBD1. This CDR3 has 15 residues. Trimming at V came to 2 bases and at J to 5 bases, leaving 8 bases not matched to a gene. CDR1 is SGHTA, CDR2 FQGNSA, per germline. The chain's CDR3 is CASSLRTGSHYGYTF. The CDR3 DNA is TGTGCCAGCAGCTTAAGGACAGGCTCGCATTATGGCTACACCTTC.

The V gene is TRBV20-1, the J gene TRBJ1-4; unclear D gene. This CDR3 spans 15 amino acids. The germline gives CDR1 DFQATT, CDR2 SNEGSKA (reference sequence). Trimming cost V 3 bases and J 2 bases, with 13 bases left between them. As DNA, the CDR3 is TGCAGTGCTAGTAGGCCCTTAGGGACTAATGAAAAACTGTTTTTT. Its translation is CSASRPLGTNEKLFF.